This T cell receptor (beta chain) was recorded in a study of blood T cell repertoires in COVID-19. Study background: The United States, Italy and Spain provided the acute and convalescent COVID-19 samples. T cells, B-cell-depleted T cells, or PBMCs supplied cDNA or gDNA.

This CDR3 spans 12 amino acids. V lost 6 bases to trimming and J lost 5 bases, with 11 bases between them. From germline, CDR1 is SQVTM and CDR2 ANQGSEA. In the original analysis: Reference gene primer amplification gave nucleated cell count estimates. Measured with immunoSEQ multiplex PCR; TCRdb has only the in-frame clones, and not every one. The DNA gave D and trimming, while V, J and clone size come from that table. The sample holds 150,000 to 200,000 clones, about 90% seen once. The chain carries TRBV29-1 and TRBJ2-1, with D possibly TRBD1 on 5 matching bases. The sequence derives from a man aged 60 to 75 with active or convalescent COVID-19. Source material: peripheral blood. The chain's CDR3 is CSVNDRNNEQFF. DNA of the CDR3: TGCAGCGTAAATGACAGAAACAATGAGCAGTTCTTC.